These 17 T cell receptor beta chains originate from one sample sequenced in a study of blood T cell repertoires in COVID-19. Clones were sequenced by immunoSEQ multiplex PCR, and TCRdb holds only the in-frame ones, with some missing. This table holds about 250,000 clones, around four fifths found once. The sequencing input was peripheral blood. These TCRs come from a man aged 35 to 55 with active or convalescent COVID-19.

The rearrangement uses TRBV28 and TRBJ2-6; 7 bases are a match to TRBD2. The CDR3 consists of 16 residues. Losses at the gene ends were 9 bases for V and 0 bases for J; bases not matched to a gene: 8. Germline-derived CDR1 and CDR2 are MDHEN and SYDVKM. The CDR3 protein is CASTSEAASGANVLTF. The CDR3 nucleotides read TGTGCCAGTACTAGCGAGGCTGCCTCTGGGGCCAACGTCCTGACTTTC.

For this clone: An end of the junction differs from the germline gene, which may be a read error. The chain combines TRBV7-2 with TRBJ2-3; 9 nucleotides match TRBD2. The germline CDR1 and CDR2 sequences are SGHTA and FQGNSA. The CDR3 has 13 residues. The CDR3 DNA is TGTGCCAGCAGCTTCTCTCTTAGCGGGAGCGGGGATTTT. Amino acids: CASSFSLSGSGDF.

The V and J genes are TRBV11-3 and TRBJ2-1; D might be TRBD1 (6 bases). The CDR3 totals 17 residues. Germline-derived CDR1 and CDR2 are SGHNT and YENEEA. Trimming pared 0 bases from V and 5 bases from J, leaving 17 bases between. The CDR3 region has the DNA TGTGCCAGCAGCTTAGATTATGGCACAGGGAACCACAATGAGCAGTTCTTC. It codes for CASSLDYGTGNHNEQFF.

This rearrangement joins TRBV10-1 to TRBJ1-2; a weak D match, TRBD1 (5 bases). This CDR3 has 13 amino acids. The germline V gene encodes CDR1 WNHNN and CDR2 SYGVQD (reference sequence). The V gene lost 0 bases and the J gene lost 3 bases, with 5 bases spanning the gap. CDR3 coding DNA: TGCGCCAGCAGTGAGTCGACAGACTATGGCTACACCTTC. This encodes CASSESTDYGYTF.

The genes are TRBV4-2 and TRBJ1-4; 8 positions match TRBD1. In germline, CDR1 is LGHNA, CDR2 YNFKEQ. The CDR3 totals 17 residues. The V and J ends lost 6 bases and 0 bases, in that order; junction bases with no gene match: 9. The CDR3 coding sequence is TGTGCCAGCAGGGGACGGACAGGGATAGCAACTAATGAAAAACTGTTTTTT. This sequence encodes CASRGRTGIATNEKLFF.

The genes are TRBV27 and TRBJ1-4; D unresolved. The CDR3 is made up of 13 amino acids. CDR1 is MNHEY, CDR2 SMNVEV, per germline (reference sequence). V dropped 5 bases and J dropped 5 bases, with 9 bases sitting between them. The CDR3 DNA follows: TGTGCCAGCAGTGCCCTGAGGAATGAAAAACTGTTTTTT. Protein product: CASSALRNEKLFF. Filled out from reference TRBV27 and TRBJ1-4, the complete variable domain reads EAQVTQNPRYLITVTGKKLTVTCSQNMNHEYMSWYRQDPGLGLRQIYYSMNVEVTDKGDVPEGYKVSRKEKRNFPLILESPSPNQTSLYFCASSALRNEKLFFGSGTQLSVL.

The chain has TRBV5-1 and TRBJ2-7; TRBD2 aligns across 14 bases. The CDR3 has 17 residues. Losses at the gene ends were 4 bases for V and 6 bases for J; bases not matched to a gene: 12. In germline, CDR1 is SGHRS, CDR2 YFSETQ. The CDR3 reads CASSQQLGLAGAGEQYF. The CDR3 DNA follows: TGCGCCAGCAGCCAACAGTTGGGACTAGCGGGAGCCGGCGAGCAGTACTTC.

The chain employs TRBV19 and TRBJ2-7; 9 bases agree with TRBD1. The ends lost 3 bases at V and 2 bases at J; junction bases unmatched: 2. In germline, CDR1 is LNHDA, CDR2 SQIVND (reference sequence). The length of the CDR3 is 14 residues. The CDR3 here is CASSIGTGTYEQYF. CDR3 nucleotide sequence: TGTGCCAGTAGTATTGGGACAGGGACCTACGAGCAGTACTTC.

For this clone: Relative to the germline gene, one junction end is altered; a read error may explain this. This sequence joins TRBV7-7 and TRBJ2-7; tentative D call: TRBD1 (7 bases). The germline V gene has CDR1 SSHAT and CDR2 FNYEAQ (reference sequence). The CDR3 loop spans 16 amino acids. In nucleotides, the CDR3 is TGTGCTAGCAGCTCAGATGGGACAGCGGGCTCCTACGAGCAGTACTTC. Its protein product is CASSSDGTAGSYEQYF. Together with reference TRBV7-7 and TRBJ2-7, the CDR3 gives the full variable domain: GAGVSQSPRYKVTKRGQDVTLRCDPISSHATLYWYQQALGQGPEFLTYFNYEAQPDKSGLPSDRFSAERPEGSISTLTIQRTEQRDSAMYRCASSSDGTAGSYEQYFGPGTRLTVT.

V and J are TRBV9 and TRBJ2-3, with 11 bases lining up with TRBD2. With V trimmed by 1 base and J by 5 bases, 3 bases remained unmatched. CDR1 is SGDLS, CDR2 YYNGEE, per germline. The CDR3 covers 15 residues. The CDR3 nucleotides read TGTGCCAGCAGCGTATTAGCGGGGGGGAGAGATACGCAGTATTTT. Translated: CASSVLAGGRDTQYF.

The chain carries TRBV5-1 and TRBJ1-2; D gene uncertain. Germline lookup yields CDR1 SGHRS and CDR2 YFSETQ. Trimming removed 0 bases from V and 3 bases from J, with 9 bases in between. This CDR3 spans 14 amino acids. CDR3 nucleotide sequence: TGCGCCAGCAGCTTGGGCCGCGGGGACTATGGCTACACCTTC. Its protein product is CASSLGRGDYGYTF.

This clone appeared a few times. V gene TRBV2 combines with J gene TRBJ1-2; the D is unclear. This CDR3 contains 15 residues. The V end was cut by 5 bases, the J end by 4 bases, with 17 bases between. Germline CDR1 is SNHLY and CDR2 is FYNNEI. The CDR3 here is CASSSQRGSFYGYTF. CDR3 sequence (DNA): TGTGCCAGCAGTTCCCAACGGGGTTCTTTCTATGGCTACACCTTC.

V is TRBV30 and J is TRBJ2-2, with D tentatively TRBD2 (6 bases). Germline V gives CDR1 GTSNPN, CDR2 SVGIG (reference sequence). The CDR3 spans 15 residues. V was trimmed by 4 bases and J by 5 bases, leaving 17 bases between them. This CDR3 reads CAWKAGSSGTGELFF. The DNA of the CDR3 is TGTGCCTGGAAGGCAGGGAGTAGCGGAACCGGGGAGCTGTTTTTT.

This chain connects TRBV5-6 to TRBJ2-2, with TRBD1 as a possible D gene (6 bases). The CDR3 has 15 amino acids. CDR1 and CDR2 (germline): SGHDT, YYEEEE. Trimming took 3 bases from V and 5 from J, leaving 14 bases between them. The DNA of the CDR3 is TGTGCCAGCAGCTGGGGACACGGTTTGACCGGGGAGCTGTTTTTT. As protein: CASSWGHGLTGELFF.

This clone was detected only once. The chain carries TRBV12-3 or TRBV12-4 and TRBJ1-2; D unresolved. The CDR3 has 13 amino acids. V lost 3 bases, J lost 7 bases, and 12 bases lay in between. The DNA for the CDR3 is TGTGCCAGCAGTTTTGCCGGGTTGGGTGGCTACACCTTC. Its translation is CASSFAGLGGYTF.

V usage is TRBV5-1 and J usage is TRBJ2-1; 8 bases map to TRBD2. The CDR3 loop spans 15 amino acids. The V gene end was trimmed by 2 bases and the J gene end by 7 bases; junction bases not matched to a gene: 8. Per germline, CDR1 SGHRS and CDR2 YFSETQ. CDR3 nucleotides: TGCGCCAGCAGCTTCGGGGGGGCCGGATCGAATGAGCAGTTCTTC. Protein: CASSFGGAGSNEQFF.

This clone was counted once. The chain joins TRBV5-1 to TRBJ1-2; a possible D gene is TRBD1 (5 bases). V lost 6 bases and J 3 bases, leaving 9 bases between the germline ends. Germline V gene sequence: CDR1 SGHRS, CDR2 YFSETQ. The CDR3 spans 12 residues. The CDR3 DNA sequence: TGCGCCAGCAAGGACACGGACTATGGCTACACCTTC. Residues: CASKDTDYGYTF.